This T cell receptor (beta chain) was profiled in a study of identifying expanded T cells in peripheral blood. Study observations and caveats: Clone count variance between roughly 2-week samples rose with total template count. Over approximately two and four weeks, about 16.4 and 19 clones changed, versus roughly 1.1 between replicates.

This clone occurred once. Its antigen is undetermined. Collection occurred without any documented infections or immune events in donors. V was trimmed by 6 bases and J by 1 base, leaving 9 bases between them. The CDR3 contains 13 residues. Germline-derived CDR1 and CDR2 are MDHEN and SYDVKM. This table comes from immunoSEQ multiplex PCR, and its TCRdb copy is limited to in-frame clones, with some not included. The sample consists of tens of thousands of clones, over 75% of them appearing once. Material: blood. This TCR came from a person aged 18 to 75 in good health. V is TRBV28 and J is TRBJ1-1, with unresolved D. This CDR3 reads CASSPFPNTEAFF. CDR3 sequence (DNA): TGTGCCAGCAGCCCGTTCCCGAACACTGAAGCTTTCTTT.